This TCR beta chain derives from a study of PD-1 blockade in classical Hodgkin lymphoma. Clones were read by immunoSEQ multiplex PCR, and TCRdb kept only the in-frame ones, dropping some. The sample contains a few thousand clones, under 90% of which appear only once. Relapses following autologous stem cell transplantation were seen in all patients, with brentuximab vedotin exposure varying. Thawed PBMCs were the source of CD8+ T cells, obtained through magnetic negative selection. Overall study results and limits: By C4D1, diversity of CD4+ TCRs had risen significantly, whereas that of CD8+ TCRs had not. Patients were excluded if nivolumab began under 1 year after ASCT (the autologous transplant). Baseline TCR diversity was reportedly lower in newly diagnosed patients than healthy donors.

A word on this clone: What it recognizes is unknown.

The CDR3 runs to 15 residues. V was trimmed by 3 bases and J by 8 bases, leaving 19 bases between them. From germline, CDR1 is LGHNA and CDR2 YSLEER. The rearrangement links TRBV4-3 to TRBJ1-2, with D maybe TRBD1 (5 bases). Specimen: CD8+ T cells from blood, collected at baseline. The sequence came from a human donor with classical Hodgkin lymphoma. Here the CDR3 reads CASSQMTAGVEGYTF. Written as DNA, the CDR3 is TGCGCCAGCAGCCAGATGACAGCGGGAGTGGAAGGCTACACCTTC.